This section outlines one T cell receptor (beta chain) sequence together with its context. Its cognate antigen is unknown. One end of the junction is discordant with germline, which a read error may explain. The data originate from a study of T-cell memory formation after mild COVID-19. Broader study findings: The main location of contracting CD4+ clones was CM and EM, and that of contracting CD8+ clones was EMRA. Contracting clones from day 15 to 85 had balanced CD4/CD8; later expanders favoured CD4+. Proof of SARS-CoV-2 specificity was absent for the second-wave clones that crested on day 37. Pre-infection memory harbored some responding clones, suggesting cross-reactive memory joined.

TCRdb re-called the 5' RACE reads through MiXCR, storing one row per CDR3 protein. The sample lists about 470,000 distinct CDR3 sequences, roughly 20% seen once, with 9% to 15% in the top ten. This CDR3 is 13 amino acids long. The germline V gene has CDR1 SEHNR and CDR2 FQNEAQ (reference sequence). Sequencing input: PBMCs or a T cell subset sorted from them (not recorded which). The origin of this receptor is an adult woman who had mild COVID-19 (a few samples of this study predate the infection). Cell type and time point are not known. V gene TRBV7-9 combines with J gene TRBJ2-5; D is undetermined. CDR3 in amino acids: CASSLAGLETQYF. CDR3 sequence (DNA): TGTGCCAGCAGTTTAGCCGGGTTGGAGACCCAGTACTTC.